This T cell receptor (beta chain) was identified during a study of CD8+ T cells in alopecia areata. Regarding the study as a whole: Sharing of TCR sequences between patients (possibly for HLA-related reasons) was less clear than in mice.

This clone was seen a few times. Its cognate antigen is unknown. Reverse transcribed after extraction, RNA yielded cDNA as the sequencing template. Measured with immunoSEQ multiplex PCR; TCRdb has only the in-frame clones, and not every one. The data contain over 80,000 clones, 44% of them singletons. Treatment specified: oral pan-JAK inhibitor, 5-10 mg twice daily. Collection of lesional scalp punch biopsies and peripheral blood was performed in alopecia areata patients. Sequenced material: CD8+ T cells sorted from blood, taken at week 24, from a patient treated with tofacitinib. This TCR derives from a human donor with alopecia areata.

The CDR3, as DNA: TGTGCCAGCAGCTTCTTTGGGGCCAACGTCCTGACTTTC. It encodes CASSFFGANVLTF. The chain links TRBV5-8 to TRBJ2-6; D is uncertain. The V end was cut by 2 bases, the J end by 3 bases, with 3 bases between. Per the germline V gene, CDR1 is SGHTS and CDR2 is YDEGEE. The CDR3 length is 13 residues. The full variable domain, its missing parts supplied by reference TRBV5-8 and TRBJ2-6, is EAGVTQSPTHLIKTRGQQATLRCSPISGHTSVYWYQQALGLGLQFLLWYDEGEERNRGNFPPRFSGRQFPNYSSELNVNALELEDSALYLCASSFFGANVLTFGAGSRLTVL.